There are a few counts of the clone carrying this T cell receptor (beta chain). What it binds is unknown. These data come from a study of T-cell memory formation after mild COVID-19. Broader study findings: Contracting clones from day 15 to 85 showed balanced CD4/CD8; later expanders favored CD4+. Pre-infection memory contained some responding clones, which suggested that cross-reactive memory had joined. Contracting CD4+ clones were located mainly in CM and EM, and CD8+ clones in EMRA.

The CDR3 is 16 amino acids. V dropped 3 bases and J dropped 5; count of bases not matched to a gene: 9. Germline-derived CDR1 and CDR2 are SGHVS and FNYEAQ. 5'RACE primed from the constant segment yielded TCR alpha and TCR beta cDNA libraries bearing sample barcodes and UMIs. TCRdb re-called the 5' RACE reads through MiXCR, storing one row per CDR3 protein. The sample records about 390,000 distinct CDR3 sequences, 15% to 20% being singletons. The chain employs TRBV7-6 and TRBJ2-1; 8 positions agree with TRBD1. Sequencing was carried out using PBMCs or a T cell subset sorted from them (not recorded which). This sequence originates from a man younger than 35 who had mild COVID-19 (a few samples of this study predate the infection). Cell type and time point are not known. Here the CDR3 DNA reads TGTGCCAGCAGCTTCTCGGACAGGGCAAGGGACAATGAGCAGTTCTTC. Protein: CASSFSDRARDNEQFF. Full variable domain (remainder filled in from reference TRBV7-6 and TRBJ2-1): GAGVSQSPRYKVTKRGQDVALRCDPISGHVSLYWYRQALGQGPEFLTYFNYEAQQDKSGLPNDRFSAERPEGSISTLTIQRTEQRDSAMYRCASSFSDRARDNEQFFGPGTRLTVL.